This T cell receptor beta chain was observed in a study of OX40 agonist ivuxolimab in advanced cancers. Study in general: Ivuxolimab was delivered to patients intravenously every 2 weeks at doses spanning 0.01 to 10 mg/kg. Partial responses were achieved by three patients: one hepatocellular carcinoma, two cutaneous melanoma.

Germline loops: CDR1 SEHNR, CDR2 FQNEAQ (reference sequence). Between the trimmed V and J ends, which lost 4 bases and 3 bases, there was a span of 13 bases. This CDR3 has 15 residues. Sequencing used immunoSEQ multiplex PCR; TCRdb keeps in-frame clones, though not all of them. The sample lists under 25,000 clones; over 70% were seen once. The V gene is TRBV7-9, the J gene TRBJ1-3; possibly TRBD1 for D (6 bases). This TCR was recovered from an adult with an advanced solid tumor such as melanoma, head and neck, liver or kidney cancer. The sequenced sample was CD4+ or CD8+ T cells sorted from blood, obtained in a trial of the OX40 agonist ivuxolimab. DNA of the CDR3: TGTGCCAGCAGCTCTCTTGGACAGTTTGGAAACACCATATATTTT. Residues: CASSSLGQFGNTIYF.